This T cell receptor (beta chain) was recovered during a study of T cells in Graves' hyperthyroidism and ophthalmopathy. Study in general: Peripheral blood was taken when the disease was first diagnosed, before any treatment began.

Exclusion of a patient resulted from uncontrolled infection, other autoimmune disease, pregnancy or lactation. The source of the PBMCs was approximately 9.5 ml of fresh peripheral blood. This clonotype appeared a few times. Amplification targeted TCR beta CDR3 regions from RNA transcripts. With the HTBI primer set, the TCR CDR3 went through a first round of RT-PCR. MiXCR, run by TCRdb on the multiplex PCR reads, gives a single entry per CDR3 protein. The sample consists of more than 350,000 distinct CDR3 sequences, around 15% of them appearing once. Germline CDR1 and CDR2: KGHDR and SFDVKD. Trimming took off 3 bases at V and 3 bases at J, with 7 bases between the two ends. The length of the CDR3 is 13 residues.

The J gene is TRBJ1-1, the V gene TRBV24-1; D perhaps matches TRBD1 (5 bases). The sample was blood. This sequence was found in a woman in her sixties with Graves' ophthalmopathy. For the CDR3, the DNA is TGTGCCACCAGTGATCGACAGCACACTGAAGCTTTCTTT. Translating gives CATSDRQHTEAFF.